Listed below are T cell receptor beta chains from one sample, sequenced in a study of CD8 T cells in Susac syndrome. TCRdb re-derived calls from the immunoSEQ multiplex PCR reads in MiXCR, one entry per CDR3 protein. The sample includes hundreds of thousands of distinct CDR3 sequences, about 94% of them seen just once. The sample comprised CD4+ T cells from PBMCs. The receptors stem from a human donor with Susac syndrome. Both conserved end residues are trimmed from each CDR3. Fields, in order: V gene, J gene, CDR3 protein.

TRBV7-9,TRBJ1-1,ASSARTGGNTEAF
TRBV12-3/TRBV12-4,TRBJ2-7,ASSSQSGGGYEQY
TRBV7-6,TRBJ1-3,ASSLASHTGNTIY
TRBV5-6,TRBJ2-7,ASSYYRDRGSYEQY
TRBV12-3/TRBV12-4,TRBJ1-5,ASSTDRYRDQPQH
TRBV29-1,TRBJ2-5,SVRTGLAGPQETQY
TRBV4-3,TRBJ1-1,ASSQDLSIAPNTEAF
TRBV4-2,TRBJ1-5,ASNPDRVSNQPQH
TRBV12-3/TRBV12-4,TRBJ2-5,ASSPRWQAEETQY
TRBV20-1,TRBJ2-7,SASATSGGTYEQY
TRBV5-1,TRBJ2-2,ASRKGGGPNTGELF
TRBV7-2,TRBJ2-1,ASTPGVRGSYNEQF
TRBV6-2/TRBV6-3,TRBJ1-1,ASSDRENTEAF
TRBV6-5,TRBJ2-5,ASSYDPGRETQY
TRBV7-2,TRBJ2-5,ASSTGQGRQETQY
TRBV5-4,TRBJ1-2,ASSLEAANYGYT
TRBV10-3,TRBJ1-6,AISEGQGNSPLH
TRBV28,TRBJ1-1,ASLRGDRFGDTEAF
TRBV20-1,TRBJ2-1,SAKETGYNEQF
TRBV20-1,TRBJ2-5,SASRAGTETQY
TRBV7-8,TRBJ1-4,ASSLRTAEKLF
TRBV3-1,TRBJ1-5,ASSLGLSNQPQH
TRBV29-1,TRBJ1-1,SVEDPTTGGDREAF
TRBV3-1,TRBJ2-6,ASSQNGGANVLT
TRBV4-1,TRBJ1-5,ASSQDEGTYSNQPQH
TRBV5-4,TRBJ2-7,ASSGMTGAYEQY
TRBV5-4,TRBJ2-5,ASSAPGQILKTQY
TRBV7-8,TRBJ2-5,ASSSRLKETQY
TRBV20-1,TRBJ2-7,SARPPGGQGYEQY
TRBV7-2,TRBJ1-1,ASSQGGGTEAF